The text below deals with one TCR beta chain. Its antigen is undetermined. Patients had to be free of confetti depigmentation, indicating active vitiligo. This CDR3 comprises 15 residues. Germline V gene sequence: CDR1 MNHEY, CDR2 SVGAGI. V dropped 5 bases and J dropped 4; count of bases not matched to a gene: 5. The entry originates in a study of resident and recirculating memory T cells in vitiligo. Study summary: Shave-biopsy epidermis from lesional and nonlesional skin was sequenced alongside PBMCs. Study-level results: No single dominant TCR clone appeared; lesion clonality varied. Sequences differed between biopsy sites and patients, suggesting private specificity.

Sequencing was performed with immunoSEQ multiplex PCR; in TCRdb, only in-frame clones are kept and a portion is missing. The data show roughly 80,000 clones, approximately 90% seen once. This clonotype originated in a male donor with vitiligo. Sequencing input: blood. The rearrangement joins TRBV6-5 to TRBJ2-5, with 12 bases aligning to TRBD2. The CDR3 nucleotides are TGTGCCAGCAGTGGACTAGCGGGATCGGCAGAGACCCAGTACTTC. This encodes CASSGLAGSAETQYF.